The 23 T cell receptor beta chains below all came from one sample that was sequenced in a study of T-cell memory formation after mild COVID-19. TCRdb independently ran MiXCR on the 5' RACE reads; one entry per CDR3 protein. Of about 190,000 distinct CDR3 sequences in the sample, 15% to 20% are singletons; the top ten hold 2.4%. The specimen sequenced was PBMCs or a T cell subset sorted from them (not recorded which). All receptors derive from an adult woman who had mild COVID-19 (a few samples of this study predate the infection). Cell type and time point are not known.

This clonotype has a count of ten or more. The chain combines TRBV7-7 with TRBJ1-1; D remains unclear. The V end lost 3 bases, the J end lost 2 bases, and 7 bases lay between the germline ends. Germline assignment: CDR1 SSHAT and CDR2 FNYEAQ (reference sequence). CDR3 length: 13 residues. CDR3 DNA sequence: TGTGCCAGCAGCTTGGCGGGCAACACTGAAGCTTTCTTT. It yields the protein CASSLAGNTEAFF.

The genes are TRBV5-1 and TRBJ2-2; 7 nucleotides match TRBD1. The CDR3 runs 15 residues. Trimming removed 1 base from V and 4 bases from J; junction bases left unmatched: 4. Germline CDR1 is SGHRS and CDR2 is YFSETQ. In nucleotides, the CDR3 is TGCGCCAGCAGCTTGCAGGGGGTCGGCACCGGGGAGCTGTTTTTT. Translation: CASSLQGVGTGELFF. Drawing the rest from reference TRBV5-1 and TRBJ2-2, the complete variable domain is KAGVTQTPRYLIKTRGQQVTLSCSPISGHRSVSWYQQTPGQGLQFLFEYFSETQRNKGNFPGRFSGRQFSNSRSEMNVSTLELGDSALYLCASSLQGVGTGELFFGEGSRLTVL.

The gene calls are TRBV9 and TRBJ2-1, with TRBD1 matching over 10 bases. Losses at the gene ends were 1 base for V and 6 bases for J; bases not matched to a gene: 4. Germline lookup yields CDR1 SGDLS and CDR2 YYNGEE. The CDR3 covers 15 residues. The DNA of the CDR3 is TGTGCCAGCAGCGTAAGGTGGGACAGGGGCAATGAGCAGTTCTTC. It codes for CASSVRWDRGNEQFF.

The CDR3 coding sequence is TGTGCCAGCTCACCTCCAGGGCTCCAAGAGACCCAGTACTTC. Residues: CASSPPGLQETQYF. This chain connects TRBV18 to TRBJ2-5, with D tentatively TRBD1 (5 bases). The CDR3 is made up of 14 amino acids. Germline V CDR1 and CDR2: KGHSH, LQKENI. Trimming left V 3 bases short and J 1 base short, with 9 bases between.

CDR3 in amino acids: CASSAYPNYEQYF. The CDR3 DNA reads TGTGCCAGCAGCGCTTACCCTAACTACGAGCAGTACTTC. This sequence joins TRBV7-3 and TRBJ2-7; D is uncertain. The CDR3 loop spans 13 amino acids. V gave up 5 bases and J gave up 3 bases, with 11 bases separating them. Germline V gene sequence: CDR1 SGHTA, CDR2 FQGTGA.

This clonotype appeared a few times. In DNA form, the CDR3 reads TGTGCCAGCAGTTCCGCTGGGCTAGCGGATCACTACAATGAGCAGTTCTTC. It encodes CASSSAGLADHYNEQFF. The gene calls are TRBV7-6 and TRBJ2-1, with 7 bases lining up with TRBD2. The CDR3 sequence is 17 residues long. CDR1 is SGHVS and CDR2 is FNYEAQ in the germline V gene. Unmatched junction bases numbered 14, after V lost 6 bases and J lost 3 bases.

The table lists this clonotype with a few counts. The J gene is TRBJ2-3, the V gene TRBV29-1; 7 nucleotides align to TRBD1. The V segment lost 5 bases and the J segment 3 bases; nucleotides outside the gene matches: 11. This CDR3 has 15 amino acids. The germline gives CDR1 SQVTM, CDR2 ANQGSEA. The DNA for the CDR3 is TGCAGCGTTTCCGTTCAGGGGGTGGCTACAGATACGCAGTATTTT. As protein: CSVSVQGVATDTQYF.

The chain recombines TRBV7-9 with TRBJ2-1, with 9 bases that match TRBD2. The CDR3 contains 15 residues. Trimming removed 3 bases from V and 7 bases from J; junction bases left unmatched: 7. Germline-derived CDR1 and CDR2 are SEHNR and FQNEAQ (reference sequence). Here the CDR3 reads CASSLPGLAENEQFF. The CDR3 DNA sequence: TGTGCCAGCAGCTTGCCGGGACTAGCCGAAAATGAGCAGTTCTTC.

The rearrangement links TRBV20-1 to TRBJ1-2; D not certain. Trimming took 5 bases from V and 3 from J, leaving 16 bases between them. The germline gives CDR1 DFQATT, CDR2 SNEGSKA (reference sequence). The CDR3 consists of 14 residues. CDR3 amino acids: CSAPLAPRHYGYTF. DNA for the CDR3: TGCAGTGCTCCCCTGGCTCCTAGGCACTATGGCTACACCTTC.

The chain carries TRBV11-2 and TRBJ1-4; TRBD1 might be the D (6 bases). Germline values: CDR1 SGHAT, CDR2 FQNNGV. The CDR3 loop spans 14 amino acids. The germline V and J ends were trimmed by 2 bases and 5 bases, with 9 bases remaining between them. The CDR3 DNA follows: TGTGCCAGCAGCTTAAACAGGGTCAATGAAAAACTGTTTTTT. Its protein product is CASSLNRVNEKLFF.

This clonotype was detected many times. The rearrangement joins TRBV2 to TRBJ2-1; D remains ambiguous. The length of the CDR3 is 14 residues. Germline CDR1 and CDR2: SNHLY and FYNNEI. Between the trimmed V and J ends, which lost 3 bases and 4 bases, there was a span of 10 bases. The CDR3 DNA reads as TGTGCCAGCAGTGATCGGACCGGGTACAATGAGCAGTTCTTC. Translated: CASSDRTGYNEQFF.

The genes are TRBV6-2 or TRBV6-3 and TRBJ2-2, with 8 bases identical to TRBD1. The CDR3 spans 15 residues. J lost 4 bases, V lost 4 bases, and 5 bases had no gene match. Germline CDR1 is MNHEY and CDR2 is SVGEGT. The chain's CDR3 is CASSLDRATTGELFF. In DNA form, the CDR3 reads TGTGCCAGCAGTTTGGACAGGGCAACCACCGGGGAGCTGTTTTTT.

This chain uses TRBV2 with TRBJ1-1; 10 bases are shared with TRBD1. Germline lookup yields CDR1 SNHLY and CDR2 FYNNEI. The CDR3 is 15 residues long. V shed 7 bases and J 3 bases; nucleotides not matched to a gene: 8. The chain's CDR3 is CASTPDRGRDTEAFF. The DNA of the CDR3 is TGTGCCAGCACCCCAGACAGGGGGCGGGACACTGAAGCTTTCTTT.

The chain is built from TRBV7-6 and TRBJ2-6; D is perhaps TRBD1 (5 bases). The V gene's germline CDR1 is SGHVS and CDR2 FNYEAQ. The CDR3 is made up of 16 amino acids. V was clipped by 6 bases and J by 0 bases, with 12 bases between them. The CDR3 region has the DNA TGTGCCAGCAGTAGAGGACAAACCTCTGGGGCCAACGTCCTGACTTTC. Its translation is CASSRGQTSGANVLTF.

This clonotype came up many times. This chain uses TRBV20-1 with TRBJ2-4, with D perhaps matching TRBD1 or TRBD2 (6 bases each). The ends were cut back, 6 bases at V and 2 bases at J, with 14 bases in the middle. Germline V gives CDR1 DFQATT, CDR2 SNEGSKA (reference sequence). The CDR3 is 14 amino acids. CDR3 coding DNA: TGCAGTGCCCCCCCCGGGGGCCCCAAAAACATTCAGTACTTC. This codes for CSAPPGGPKNIQYF.

This clonotype was detected a few times. The genes are TRBV24-1 and TRBJ2-7; D is undetermined. Germline V gives CDR1 KGHDR, CDR2 SFDVKD. V was shortened by 5 bases and J by 7 bases, with 11 bases between the two germline ends. The CDR3 is 12 residues long. Here the CDR3 reads CATSAQIGEQYF. The CDR3 nucleotides are TGTGCCACCAGTGCCCAGATCGGGGAGCAGTACTTC.

This clonotype was observed a few times. V usage is TRBV12-3 or TRBV12-4 and J usage is TRBJ2-1; 10 bases agree with TRBD2. This CDR3 contains 15 residues. V trimming: 2 bases; J trimming: 6 bases; junction bases outside the gene matches: 4. CDR3 DNA: TGTGCCAGCAGTTTAAGGCTAGCGGGAGCCAATGAGCAGTTCTTC. This sequence encodes CASSLRLAGANEQFF.

This clonotype was recorded a few times. The chain uses TRBV6-2 or TRBV6-3 and TRBJ2-5, with 9 bases lining up with TRBD1. The CDR3 is made up of 16 amino acids. Trimming removed 7 bases from V and 5 bases from J; junction bases left unmatched: 14. CDR1 MNHEY and CDR2 SVGEGT come from the germline V gene. The CDR3 DNA follows: TGTGCCAGCACCCCCGGTAAACAGGGGGCTTGGGAGACCCAGTACTTC. Amino acid sequence: CASTPGKQGAWETQYF.

The chain couples TRBV19 to TRBJ2-7; D gene unclear. Per the germline V gene, CDR1 is LNHDA and CDR2 is SQIVND (reference sequence). V lost 5 bases and J lost 2, with 10 bases in between. This CDR3 is 13 amino acids long. The CDR3 region is CASSPYLAYEQYF. The CDR3 bases are TGTGCCAGTAGTCCCTACCTGGCCTACGAGCAGTACTTC. The full variable domain, completed using reference TRBV19 and TRBJ2-7, is DGGITQSPKYLFRKEGQNVTLSCEQNLNHDAMYWYRQDPGQGLRLIYYSQIVNDFQKGDIAEGYSVSREKKESFPLTVTSAQKNPTAFYLCASSPYLAYEQYFGPGTRLTVT.

This chain joins TRBV18 and TRBJ2-2; D possibly corresponds to TRBD1 (5 bases). The CDR3 has 15 residues. Trimming pared 3 bases from V and 1 base from J, leaving 9 bases between. Germline lookup yields CDR1 KGHSH and CDR2 LQKENI. The CDR3 DNA sequence: TGTGCCAGCTCACCCCGACAGATGAACACCGGGGAGCTGTTTTTT. Translating gives CASSPRQMNTGELFF.

The sample holds a few counts of this clonotype. The chain carries TRBV19 and TRBJ2-1; D gene unclear. V was pared by 5 bases and J by 8 bases, with 7 bases between. The CDR3 loop spans 11 amino acids. CDR1 and CDR2 from the germline V gene are LNHDA and SQIVND (reference sequence). The CDR3 region has the DNA TGTGCCAGTAGTGCGGTATATGAGCAGTTCTTC. Translation gives CASSAVYEQFF.

This clonotype was detected only a few times. CDR3 sequence reads: CASSSIGGPFDGYTF. The CDR3 DNA sequence: TGTGCCAGCAGTTCAATCGGGGGTCCGTTCGATGGCTACACCTTC. The chain uses TRBV6-5 and TRBJ1-2, with a possible D match to TRBD1 (5 bases). CDR1 and CDR2 from the germline V gene are MNHEY and SVGAGI. This CDR3 is built from 15 residues. V lost 4 bases to trimming and J lost 6 bases, with 18 bases between them.

The chain joins TRBV6-5 to TRBJ1-1, with D perhaps matching TRBD1 (6 bases). The CDR3 runs 15 residues. V was shortened by 5 bases and J by 1 base, with 14 bases between the two germline ends. Germline V CDR1 and CDR2: MNHEY, SVGAGI. In nucleotides, the CDR3 is TGTGCCAGCAGTGATCACAGGGCCTCGAACACTGAAGCTTTCTTT. Protein: CASSDHRASNTEAFF.